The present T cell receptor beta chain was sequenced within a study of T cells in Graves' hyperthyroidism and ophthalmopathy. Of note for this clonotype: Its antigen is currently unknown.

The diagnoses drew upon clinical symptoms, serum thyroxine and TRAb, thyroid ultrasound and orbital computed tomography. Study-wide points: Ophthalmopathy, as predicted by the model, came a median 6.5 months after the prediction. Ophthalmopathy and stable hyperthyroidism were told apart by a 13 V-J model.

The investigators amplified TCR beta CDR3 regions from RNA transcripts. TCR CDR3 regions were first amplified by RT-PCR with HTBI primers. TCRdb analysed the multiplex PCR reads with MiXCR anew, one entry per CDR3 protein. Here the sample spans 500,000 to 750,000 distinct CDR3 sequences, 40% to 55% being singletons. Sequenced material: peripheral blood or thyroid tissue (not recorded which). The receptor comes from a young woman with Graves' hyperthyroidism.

DNA for the CDR3: TGTGCCACCAGCAGAGAGACAGGGACAATTTCACCCCTCCACTTT. Protein: CATSRETGTISPLHF. The V gene is TRBV15, the J gene TRBJ1-6, with 7 bases aligning to TRBD1. The CDR3 spans 15 residues. Germline-derived CDR1 and CDR2 are LNHNV and YYDKDF (reference sequence). V shed 0 bases, J shed 9 bases, and the junction held 5 bases outside the gene matches.